Listed below are T cell receptor beta chains from one sample, sequenced in a study of cytomegalovirus exposure and HLA in healthy donors. Libraries were prepared by immunoSEQ multiplex PCR; TCRdb keeps only in-frame clonotypes and omits some of them. The table has some 57,000 clones, roughly 53% seen once. Sample: PBMCs. Source of these receptors: a human donor in good health. CDR3s include the opening cysteine and the closing phenylalanine or tryptophan. A D gene is named only where the DNA matches it firmly. Clone size appears in some rows only: once, few, many, or a class for an expanded clone.

. | . | TRBJ2-3 | TRBV18 | TGTGCCAGCTCACCACCAGGAGGGCGCACAGATACGCAGTATTTT | CASSPPGGRTDTQYF
. | . | TRBJ2-1 | TRBV7-6 | TGTGCCAGCAGCTTAGCGGGGAGCTCCTACAATGAGCAGTTCTTC | CASSLAGSSYNEQFF
few | TRBD1 | TRBJ1-5 | TRBV19 | TGTGCCAGTAGAGACAGGGGTGTCCAGCCCCAGCATTTT | CASRDRGVQPQHF
. | . | TRBJ2-7 | TRBV5-4 | TGTGCCAGCAGCTCGTCCAGCTACGAGCAGTACTTC | CASSSSSYEQYF
few | . | TRBJ1-1 | TRBV5-4 | TGTGCCAGCAGCCACAACAGGGTGGGTGACACTGAAGCTTTCTTT | CASSHNRVGDTEAFF
few | . | TRBJ1-5 | TRBV28 | TGTGCCAGCACGGATTTCGGGGTGTATAGCAATCAGCCCCAGCATTTT | CASTDFGVYSNQPQHF
once | TRBD1 | TRBJ1-2 | TRBV18 | TGTGCCAGCTCACCTATGGCAGGGGGCAGCCCCTATGGCTACACCTTC | CASSPMAGGSPYGYTF
. | . | TRBJ1-1 | TRBV6-1 | TGTGCCAGCAGAGCACTCCCGAACACTGAAGCTTTCTTT | CASRALPNTEAFF
. | . | TRBJ1-5 | TRBV30 | TGTGCCTGGAGTATTTGGCGGGGGCGGAATCAGCCCCAGCATTTT | CAWSIWRGRNQPQHF
. | . | TRBJ1-1 | TRBV4-2 | TGTGCCAGCAGCACTACAGGGAACACTGAAGCTTTCTTT | CASSTTGNTEAFF
. | . | TRBJ1-6 | TRBV6-6 | TGTGCCAGCAATCAGTACTATAATTCACCCCTCCACTTT | CASNQYYNSPLHF
once | TRBD1 | TRBJ1-6 | TRBV30 | TGTGCCGGGGGGCTCGGGACAGGGGATTCACCCCTCCACTTT | CAGGLGTGDSPLHF
. | . | TRBJ2-3 | TRBV30 | TGTGCCTGGAGTGGGGCGGGGGCCAGCACAGATACGCAGTATTTT | CAWSGAGASTDTQYF
once | . | TRBJ1-4 | TRBV7-8 | TGTGCCAGCAGCATGAGACAGCGGGGGAGCGGTCGCGAAAAACTGTTTTTT | CASSMRQRGSGREKLFF
. | TRBD1 | TRBJ1-1 | TRBV5-1 | TGCGCCAGCAGCTTCGGAGGGGGCGAGACTGAAGCTTTCTTT | CASSFGGGETEAFF
. | TRBD2 | TRBJ2-1 | TRBV4-2 | TGTGCCAGCAGCGTACCACTAGCGGGTGTTGGGAATGAGCAGTTCTTC | CASSVPLAGVGNEQFF
. | . | TRBJ1-4 | TRBV7-9 | TGTGCCAGCAGCCCCGGACTGTCAACTAATGAAAAACTGTTTTTT | CASSPGLSTNEKLFF
. | TRBD2 | TRBJ2-7 | TRBV6-6 | TGTGCCAGCAGTGGGGGAGGGTACGAGCAGTACTTC | CASSGGGYEQYF
. | . | TRBJ2-3 | TRBV19 | TGTGCCAGTAGTATGAGCCCGCTAGGAGGGCAGTATTTT | CASSMSPLGGQYF
. | TRBD2 | TRBJ2-1 | TRBV2 | TGTGCCGGCCACCGGGGGGTGCCGAATGAGCAGTTCTTC | CAGHRGVPNEQFF
. | . | TRBJ1-5 | TRBV5-1 | TGCGCCAGCTCCGATCAGCCCCAGCATTTT | CASSDQPQHF
. | TRBD2 | TRBJ2-3 | TRBV5-1 | TGCGCCAGCAGCTGGACGCCGACTAGCGGGGGCACAGATACGCAGTATTTT | CASSWTPTSGGTDTQYF
. | TRBD1 | TRBJ1-4 | TRBV2 | TGTGCCAGCAGTGAAGCGACAGGGAATTCCGAAAAACTGTTTTTT | CASSEATGNSEKLFF
. | . | TRBJ1-3 | TRBV18 | TGTGCCAGCTCTCAGATGACGACTCACTCTGGAAACACCATATATTTT | CASSQMTTHSGNTIYF
once | . | TRBJ1-1 | TRBV30 | TGTGCCTCAGAGACAGGTTCGTGGTTGGCTTTCTTT | CASETGSWLAFF
. | . | TRBJ1-2 | TRBV5-1 | TGCGCCAGCAGCTCGTCAGGGTTTACTAACTATGGCTACACCTTC | CASSSSGFTNYGYTF
few | . | TRBJ2-4 | TRBV7-8 | TGTGCCAGCAGCTTAGACAGAATCTCTCAAAGGGCCAAAAACATTCAGTACTTC | CASSLDRISQRAKNIQYF
. | TRBD1 | TRBJ2-2 | TRBV4-3 | TGCGCCAGCAGCCAAGGGGGGACAGGGACCGGGGAGCTGTTTTTT | CASSQGGTGTGELFF
. | . | TRBJ2-1 | TRBV10-3 | TGTGCCATCAGTGACCCTCTTAGCTCCTACAATGAGCAGTTCTTC | CAISDPLSSYNEQFF
. | . | TRBJ1-6 | TRBV2 | TGTGCCAGCAGTCCTAATAATTCACCCCTCCACTTT | CASSPNNSPLHF
. | TRBD1 | TRBJ2-3 | TRBV15 | TGTGCCACCAGCAGAGGGACAGGGGGCTCCACAGATACGCAGTATTTT | CATSRGTGGSTDTQYF
. | TRBD1 | TRBJ1-1 | TRBV6-5 | TGTGCCAGCAGTCGACAGGGTGGGGGCACTGAAGCTTTCTTT | CASSRQGGGTEAFF
few | TRBD1 | TRBJ1-3 | TRBV30 | TGTGCCTGGGGACAGGGGTTGTCGGACACCATATATTTT | CAWGQGLSDTIYF
. | TRBD1 | TRBJ1-2 | TRBV7-2 | TGTGCCAGCAGCCCCGGACAGGGAGACTATGGCTACACCTTC | CASSPGQGDYGYTF
. | TRBD2 | TRBJ2-7 | TRBV7-9 | TGTGCCAGCAGCTCCCGGACTAGCGGGGGCCGGGCCCTCTACGAGCAGTACTTC | CASSSRTSGGRALYEQYF
once | . | TRBJ1-5 | TRBV18 | TGTGCCAGCTCACCGGACAGTAACAATCAGCCCCAGCATTTT | CASSPDSNNQPQHF
. | . | TRBJ2-7 | TRBV20-1 | TGCAGTGCTAGAGCAGGGGGGGAGCAGTACTTC | CSARAGGEQYF
. | TRBD1 | TRBJ2-2 | TRBV27 | TGTGCCAGCAGTTTCGGGACAGGGGCCTCCGGGGAGCTGTTTTTT | CASSFGTGASGELFF
. | TRBD2 | TRBJ2-5 | TRBV6-1 | TGTGCCAGCAGTGGCCTTAGCGGGGGGGTTCGGTTTAGGGAGACCCAGTACTTC | CASSGLSGGVRFRETQYF
few | . | TRBJ1-5 | TRBV6-1 | TGTGCCAGCAGTGAAAGGGCAGGGGCTAGCAATCAGCCCCAGCATTTT | CASSERAGASNQPQHF
few | . | TRBJ1-2 | TRBV30 | TGTGCCTTCCGGGGAGGGGCGGGGTATGGCTACACCTTC | CAFRGGAGYGYTF
. | TRBD1 | TRBJ2-2 | TRBV18 | TGTGCCAGCTCACCATCGGGCCCGGACAGGGAGGAGCTGTTTTTT | CASSPSGPDREELFF
. | . | TRBJ2-7 | TRBV5-6 | TGTGCCAGCAGTCGGGTCGACAGGTCCTACGAGCAGTACTTC | CASSRVDRSYEQYF
few | . | TRBJ1-5 | TRBV6-6 | TGTGCCAGCACCGAAAGCCATAGCAATCAGCCCCAGCATTTT | CASTESHSNQPQHF
. | . | TRBJ2-7 | TRBV7-2 | TGTGCCAGCAGTGGAACAGACTACGAGCAGTACTTC | CASSGTDYEQYF
. | . | TRBJ2-2 | TRBV7-9 | TGTGCCAGCAGCCCCCAAGGGGGGGGGCCTCTAACCGGGGAGCTGTTTTTT | CASSPQGGGPLTGELFF
. | TRBD1 | TRBJ1-2 | TRBV5-1 | TGCGCCAGCAGCTTGGCCGGGACAGGGGTTGGCTACACCTTC | CASSLAGTGVGYTF
few | . | TRBJ1-1 | TRBV5-5 | TGTGCCAGCAGCTCAACCCAAGCCGGGACAACTGAAGCTTTCTTT | CASSSTQAGTTEAFF
. | . | TRBJ2-1 | TRBV29-1 | TGCAGCGTACCGGCCCCGGGGGAGCAGTTCTTC | CSVPAPGEQFF
once | TRBD1 | TRBJ1-2 | TRBV6-5 | TGTGCCAGCAGGGCTGACAGGGGCTATGGCTACACCTTC | CASRADRGYGYTF
. | TRBD1 | TRBJ1-2 | TRBV7-2 | TGTGCCAGCAGCTTGTTTGGGACAGGGTCATATGGCTACACCTTC | CASSLFGTGSYGYTF
. | TRBD2 | TRBJ2-1 | TRBV5-1 | TGCGCCAGCAGCTTGACTAGCGGGGACTACAATGAGCAGTTCTTC | CASSLTSGDYNEQFF
. | TRBD1 | TRBJ1-5 | TRBV30 | TGTGCCTGGAGCCGGGGACAGTCCAGGGAGCCCCAGCATTTT | CAWSRGQSREPQHF
. | . | TRBJ2-3 | TRBV7-7 | TGTGCTAGCAGCTTAGACTCCACAGATACGCAGTATTTT | CASSLDSTDTQYF